A single sample is the source of the 30 T cell receptor beta chains below, sequenced in a study of cytomegalovirus exposure and HLA in healthy donors (dated by TCRdb to about 2017). Libraries were prepared through the immunoSEQ multiplex PCR assay. For the multiplex PCR, a mixture combining 60 forward primers for TCR Vbeta segments and 13 reverse primers for TCR Jbeta segments was used. In its TCRdb copy, this immuneACCESS table keeps in-frame sequences only and misses some clones. Where compared with another copy, unresolved V genes explain less than half of these, and the others have no known cause. Within this sample are 150,000 to 200,000 clones, with 80% of them counted one time only. The ten largest clonotypes hold around 6% of the sample. Material for sequencing was PBMCs. These receptor sequences come from a man in his forties or fifties in good health and CMV-seronegative.

This chain links TRBV4-3 with TRBJ2-3; D gene unclear. Deletions cut 1 base from V and 0 bases from J, with 11 bases between. The CDR3 spans 16 residues. Germline V lookup: CDR1 LGHNA, CDR2 YSLEER. In DNA form, the CDR3 reads TGCGCCAGCAGCCAAGTGGCAGCGTCTAGCACAGATACGCAGTATTTT. Its protein product is CASSQVAASSTDTQYF.

The chain carries TRBV27 and TRBJ1-6; D is unclear. The CDR3 consists of 14 residues. Trimming removed 5 bases from V and 5 bases from J, with 10 bases in between. Germline CDR1 reads MNHEY; CDR2 reads SMNVEV (reference sequence). CDR3 region: CASSPLTDNSPLHF. CDR3 DNA: TGTGCCAGCAGTCCCCTTACGGATAATTCACCCCTCCACTTT.

In nucleotides, the CDR3 is TGCAGCGTTGTGCAGGGGGCCGGCGGGGAGCTGTTTTTT. Its translation: CSVVQGAGGELFF. This chain links TRBV29-1 with TRBJ2-2, with 8 nucleotides matching TRBD1. CDR1 and CDR2 (germline): SQVTM, ANQGSEA. Germline trimming cut 4 bases from V and 7 bases from J; bases unmatched to any gene: 5. This CDR3 contains 13 residues.

For the CDR3, the DNA is TGTGCCAGCAGTGCCAGCGGGAAACGTTACAATGAGCAGTTCTTC. Translating gives CASSASGKRYNEQFF. The genes are TRBV2 and TRBJ2-1, with TRBD2 matching 7 bases. The J segment lost 4 bases and the V segment lost 4 bases, leaving 7 bases of the junction unmatched. This CDR3 comprises 15 residues. Germline assignment: CDR1 SNHLY and CDR2 FYNNEI.

The count of this clone is one. The chain carries TRBV5-1 and TRBJ2-3; TRBD1 matches at 10 bases. Unmatched junction bases numbered 3, after V lost 4 bases and J lost 1 base. CDR1 is SGHRS and CDR2 is YFSETQ in the germline V gene. The CDR3 contains 15 residues. The DNA of the CDR3 is TGCGCCAGCAGCCGGACAGGGGGAGGCACAGATACGCAGTATTTT. It yields the protein CASSRTGGGTDTQYF.

The chain carries TRBV7-2 and TRBJ2-5; 10 bases match TRBD1. The CDR3 runs 13 residues. Per germline, CDR1 SGHTA and CDR2 FQGNSA. After removal of 5 bases from V and 7 bases from J, the junction contained 4 bases not matched to a gene. The CDR3 nucleotides read TGTGCCAGCAGCCGGGACAGGGGTGGGACCCAGTACTTC. Its translation: CASSRDRGGTQYF.

This clone has just one count. The chain is built from TRBV5-1 and TRBJ1-2; D perhaps matches TRBD1 (5 bases). The CDR3 spans 14 residues. Germline V gene lookup returns CDR1 SGHRS and CDR2 YFSETQ. V shed 1 base and J shed 1 base, with 8 bases lying between them. CDR3 nucleotide sequence: TGCGCCAGCAGCTTGTGGGGGGATAACTATGGCTACACCTTC. As protein: CASSLWGDNYGYTF.

On this clone: An end of the junction does not agree with germline; a read error may underlie this. The chain links TRBV7-9 to TRBJ2-7; 8 bases match TRBD2. The length of the CDR3 is 16 residues. The germline V gene encodes CDR1 SEHNR and CDR2 FQNEAQ (reference sequence). CDR3 DNA sequence: TGTTCCAGCAGCCAGACGGGGGGGCTTCATACCTACGAGCAGTACTTC. Its translation is CSSSQTGGLHTYEQYF.

The chain is built from TRBV2 and TRBJ2-4, with 8 bases fitting TRBD1. Losses at the gene ends were 8 bases for V and 7 bases for J; bases not matched to a gene: 10. CDR1 and CDR2 from the germline V gene are SNHLY and FYNNEI. This CDR3 spans 14 amino acids. The CDR3 here is CASSIGQGNNIQYF. The CDR3 region has the DNA TGTGCCAGCTCAATCGGACAGGGTAATAACATTCAGTACTTC.

Note on this clone: This CDR3 is also generated by other DNA sequences in the sample. The chain is built from TRBV9 and TRBJ1-1; TRBD1 might be the D (5 bases). V was clipped by 0 bases and J by 1 base, with 7 bases between them. Germline assignment: CDR1 SGDLS and CDR2 YYNGEE. CDR3 length: 14 residues. In nucleotides, the CDR3 is TGTGCCAGCAGCGTAGCTACAGGGAACACTGAAGCTTTCTTT. Translation: CASSVATGNTEAFF.

On this clone itself: Other DNA sequences in the same sample also yield this CDR3. DNA for the CDR3: TGTGCCAGCAGCGTAGACAGCAACTATGGCTACACCTTC. This encodes CASSVDSNYGYTF. The V gene is TRBV9, the J gene TRBJ1-2, with D unresolved. The germline CDR1 and CDR2 sequences are SGDLS and YYNGEE. V lost 0 bases to trimming and J lost 2 bases, with 5 bases between them. The CDR3 covers 13 residues.

J is TRBJ2-3 and V is TRBV6-1; D possibly corresponds to TRBD1 (5 bases). The germline V gene has CDR1 MNHNS and CDR2 SASEGT. V was cut by 4 bases and J by 3 bases, with 11 bases left in between. The CDR3 loop spans 14 amino acids. Here the CDR3 reads CASSGIGVTDTQYF. The CDR3 DNA sequence: TGTGCCAGCAGTGGAATAGGGGTGACAGATACGCAGTATTTT.

The chain has TRBV11-3 and TRBJ2-7; 9 bases agree with TRBD1. This CDR3 is 15 amino acids long. V lost 5 bases to trimming and J lost 0 bases; unmatched junction nucleotides: 5. Germline lookup yields CDR1 SGHNT and CDR2 YENEEA. The CDR3 sequence: CASSPRDRASYEQYF. CDR3 sequence (DNA): TGTGCCAGCAGCCCGAGGGACAGGGCCTCCTACGAGCAGTACTTC.

CDR3 amino acids: CASSELPGGRTDTQYF. DNA for the CDR3: TGTGCCAGCAGCGAACTCCCCGGGGGTAGGACAGATACGCAGTATTTT. The chain employs TRBV6-1 and TRBJ2-3, with a tentative D call TRBD2 (6 bases). From germline, CDR1 is MNHNS and CDR2 SASEGT. The V and J ends lost 6 bases and 3 bases respectively, with 19 bases between them. The CDR3 length is 16 residues.

The chain joins TRBV29-1 to TRBJ2-2; 12 bases align to TRBD1. Germline V gene sequence: CDR1 SQVTM, CDR2 ANQGSEA. The V segment lost 6 bases and the J segment 3 bases; nucleotides outside the gene matches: 2. The CDR3 covers 14 residues. The CDR3 loop is CSVGTGGDTGELFF. CDR3 DNA: TGCAGCGTGGGGACAGGGGGCGACACCGGGGAGCTGTTTTTT.

The J gene is TRBJ2-7, the V gene TRBV7-9; 8 nucleotides agree with TRBD1. Germline V CDR1 and CDR2: SEHNR, FQNEAQ (reference sequence). The CDR3 has 15 residues. J was trimmed by 2 bases and V by 4 bases; bases with no gene match: 7. The DNA for the CDR3 is TGTGCCAGCAGCTATCCGGGACAGGCACCCTACGAGCAGTACTTC. Protein: CASSYPGQAPYEQYF.

This chain connects TRBV6-1 to TRBJ2-7; a weak D match, TRBD2 (5 bases). V was trimmed by 1 base and J by 1 base, leaving 5 bases between them. The CDR3 totals 13 residues. Germline V gives CDR1 MNHNS, CDR2 SASEGT. The CDR3 reads CASSEGTSYEQYF. The CDR3 bases are TGTGCCAGCAGTGAAGGGACTTCCTACGAGCAGTACTTC.

The chain joins TRBV2 to TRBJ2-4; TRBD2 aligns across 14 bases. This CDR3 is 20 amino acids long. The trim removed 5 bases at V and 0 bases at J, leaving 12 bases unmatched. Germline CDR1 and CDR2: SNHLY and FYNNEI. Here the CDR3 reads CASSKGTSGGRFLAKNIQYF. The CDR3 DNA reads TGTGCCAGCAGTAAAGGGACTAGCGGGGGCCGTTTCCTAGCCAAAAACATTCAGTACTTC.

This rearrangement joins TRBV10-3 to TRBJ2-3, with 9 bases identical to TRBD1. V dropped 7 bases and J dropped 10; count of bases not matched to a gene: 12. The CDR3 has 14 amino acids. Germline loops: CDR1 ENHRY, CDR2 SYGVKD. CDR3 in amino acids: CAIKTPGQGIPQYF. CDR3 coding DNA: TGTGCCATCAAAACCCCGGGACAGGGAATTCCGCAGTATTTT.

This clone was seen more than once but under ten times. CDR3 residues: CASSLDGQTNTEAFF. The DNA for the CDR3 is TGTGCCAGCAGCCTTGATGGGCAGACAAACACTGAAGCTTTCTTT. V usage is TRBV7-9 and J usage is TRBJ1-1; D gene unclear. Per germline, CDR1 SEHNR and CDR2 FQNEAQ (reference sequence). The CDR3 sequence is 15 residues long. The V and J ends lost 5 bases and 2 bases respectively, with 15 bases between them.

The rearrangement uses TRBV6-1 and TRBJ2-3, with TRBD2 matching over 8 bases. CDR1 is MNHNS, CDR2 SASEGT, per germline. The CDR3 covers 15 residues. The V and J ends lost 7 bases and 5 bases, in that order; junction bases with no gene match: 11. For the CDR3, the DNA is TGTGCCAGCACCGAAGGGATAGCGGGGATAGATACGCAGTATTTT. Protein product: CASTEGIAGIDTQYF.

This chain uses TRBV4-1 with TRBJ1-5, with 8 bases identical to TRBD1. Germline trimming cut 4 bases from V and 4 bases from J; bases unmatched to any gene: 9. There are 16 residues in the CDR3. The germline CDR1 and CDR2 sequences are MGHRA and YSYEKL. The CDR3 DNA is TGCGCCAGCAGCCCCTCAGGACAGGGAGGAAATCAGCCCCAGCATTTT. It specifies CASSPSGQGGNQPQHF.

The rearrangement joins TRBV19 to TRBJ1-5; 8 bases line up with TRBD1. Trimming removed 3 bases from V and 3 bases from J; junction bases left unmatched: 7. The CDR3 spans 16 residues. Germline V gene data show CDR1 as LNHDA and CDR2 as SQIVND (reference sequence). This CDR3 reads CASSIVGQGANQPQHF. The CDR3 region has the DNA TGTGCCAGTAGTATTGTAGGACAGGGAGCCAATCAGCCCCAGCATTTT.

This chain links TRBV4-1 with TRBJ1-2, with D maybe TRBD1 (5 bases). CDR3 length: 15 residues. Trimming shortened V by 0 bases and J by 1 base, and 9 bases separated the two germline ends. Germline-derived CDR1 and CDR2 are MGHRA and YSYEKL. The CDR3 sequence is CASSQDPGHNYGYTF. CDR3 nucleotides: TGCGCCAGCAGCCAAGATCCAGGACATAACTATGGCTACACCTTC.

In its sample, this clone was seen a few times. V and J are TRBV30 and TRBJ2-5; 7 bases are shared with TRBD2. This CDR3 has 16 residues. V trimming: 7 bases; J trimming: 4 bases; junction bases outside the gene matches: 18. Germline loops: CDR1 GTSNPN, CDR2 SVGIG (reference sequence). The CDR3 loop is CASAIPGLPSRETQYF. The CDR3 region has the DNA TGTGCCTCGGCCATACCGGGACTACCTAGTAGAGAGACCCAGTACTTC.

The chain joins TRBV9 to TRBJ2-3; tentative D call: TRBD1 (6 bases). CDR1 and CDR2 (germline): SGDLS, YYNGEE. This CDR3 spans 14 amino acids. V lost 2 bases and J 4 bases, leaving 11 bases between the germline ends. For the CDR3, the DNA is TGTGCCAGCAGCGTGGAACAGGGCCCAGATACGCAGTATTTT. Amino acid sequence: CASSVEQGPDTQYF.

This chain uses TRBV11-3 with TRBJ1-2; D is perhaps TRBD1 (6 bases). CDR3 size: 15 residues. V was cut by 5 bases and J by 4 bases, with 17 bases left in between. Germline V gene sequence: CDR1 SGHNT, CDR2 YENEEA. The CDR3 region has the DNA TGTGCCAGCAGCCCTAGTGGGGGCGCGGGCTATGGCTACACCTTC. Its translation: CASSPSGGAGYGYTF.

The chain joins TRBV19 to TRBJ2-5; TRBD1 matches at 10 bases. The CDR3 loop spans 15 amino acids. Germline CDR1 is LNHDA and CDR2 is SQIVND (reference sequence). With 2 bases clipped from V and 1 base from J, the junction kept 1 base outside the gene matches. The CDR3 region is CASSIRTGGQETQYF. CDR3 DNA sequence: TGTGCCAGTAGTATAAGGACAGGGGGCCAAGAGACCCAGTACTTC.

This chain joins TRBV5-4 and TRBJ2-3, with a tentative D call TRBD1 (5 bases). The ends were cut back, 2 bases at V and 2 bases at J, with 12 bases in the middle. This CDR3 spans 15 amino acids. CDR1 and CDR2 from the germline V gene are SGHNT and YYREEE (reference sequence). The CDR3 region has the DNA TGTGCCAGCAGCTTAGAGGACACTAACACAGATACGCAGTATTTT. Translating it yields CASSLEDTNTDTQYF.

This rearrangement joins TRBV4-3 to TRBJ1-5; tentative D call: TRBD1 (5 bases). Germline V gives CDR1 LGHNA, CDR2 YSLEER. V lost 4 bases to trimming and J lost 7 bases, with 17 bases between them. The CDR3 runs 15 residues. Here the CDR3 reads CASSRQRGGEQPQHF. In DNA, the CDR3 is TGCGCCAGCAGCCGACAGCGCGGGGGGGAGCAGCCCCAGCATTTT.